This TCR beta chain was identified in a study of identical twins (dated by TCRdb to between 2015 and 2016). The study in broad terms: TCR alpha and beta repertoires from monozygotic twins, unrelated adults of various ages and cord blood were deep-sequenced to test whether fetal clonotypes persist. To rule out contamination, the twin experiments were replicated at different times with different library preparation protocols. Summary of the overall study and its limitations: Zero-insertion analyses could be partly confounded by invariant T cells such as MAIT and iNKT, though diverse VJ usage argued against such confounding for most clonotypes. Recombination models systematically underestimated out-of-frame TCR alpha sharing in monozygotic twins but agreed with sharing between unrelated individuals. Abundant cord blood beta clonotypes had fewer insertions, young adult naive repertoires showed a similar but weaker trend, and memory repertoires showed no such trend. Because the same donors could not be followed over many years, conclusions were based on cross-sectional statistical analysis. Excess twin sharing in beta out-of-frame sequences was weaker because fewer shared sequences lowered the signal-to-noise ratio. Compared with coincidental sharing between unrelated individuals, out-of-frame TCR alpha sequences shared between twins showed an excess of sequences with low generation probability.

Trimming takes 3 bases from V and 8 bases from J, and the germline ends sit 11 bases apart. The CDR3 sequence holds 13 residues, the cysteine and phenylalanine included. Only CDR3 DNA is held: 39 bases, read in frame from base 1. The protocol used for the library was 5' RACE. Sequencing used an Illumina HiSeq 2000. A universal primer binding site was introduced by template switching, and a unique molecular identifier was present in the final cDNA, enabling accurate counting of TCR cDNA molecules. First-strand cDNA for TCR alpha and beta chains was synthesized from specific primers in the conserved constant-segment region. To control for contamination, every cDNA library was double barcoded, receiving both a SMART-Mk sample barcode and Illumina barcodes. TruSeq adapter sequences and Illumina sample barcodes were added in two successive PCR steps. The TCR alpha and beta cDNA libraries were sequenced on the Illumina HiSeq platform using custom primers. The paper's data handling went like this. MiGEC was used to process raw reads and extract unique molecular identifiers, and MiXCR was used to find CDR3 positions. For each individual, recombination models were inferred using an EM algorithm with the repgenHMM and IGoR tools. Shared clonotype analysis was performed with the tcR package in R, normalizing sharing by the product of cloneset sizes. To study raw recombination without the effects of thymic and clonal selection, out-of-frame nonproductive sequences were analyzed. TCRdb reprocessing: public reads trimmed at Q25 with fastp, clones called with MiXCR, in-frame beta chains kept. Identical CDR3 protein sequences are pooled into one entry, listed with their most common genes and DNA. The V and J calls shown here were made by TCRdb, not taken from the authors' results. For this sample there are about 530,000 distinct CDR3 sequences; about 22% appear just once. The ten largest account for 0.48% of the sample.

In this sample, this clonotype turned up a few times. What this receptor recognizes is not known. No per-base quality is available; no much larger clone lies one base away. Every donor in the study was a healthy Caucasian. The twin cohort consisted of three pairs of female monozygotic twins, all aged 18 to 29 years. Positive isolation kits from Invitrogen were used to isolate the CD4+ and CD8+ T cell populations. These data also formed part of another study, on yellow fever vaccine responses in identical twins. The second study's paper adds: According to the authors, in identical twins the way T cells responded to vaccination appeared partly convergent and partly personalized. In the study, vaccine-responding T cell clones were precisely tracked in identical twins.

The chain uses TRBV12-3 or TRBV12-4 and TRBJ2-1; the D gene is unclear. The source material was CD4+ T cells sorted from blood. The TCR sequence derives from a woman under 30 in good health. The nucleotides are TGTGCCAGCAGTTTTGGGGTTCGGGATGAGCAGTTCTTC. Its coded protein is CASSFGVRDEQFF.